Sequencing of this T cell receptor (beta chain) was carried out in a study of blood T cell repertoires in COVID-19. Study at large: T cells, B-cell-depleted T cells, or PBMCs supplied cDNA or gDNA.

In the authors' workflow: Reference gene primer amplification in the assay estimated nucleated cell counts. The data were produced by immunoSEQ multiplex PCR, yet TCRdb's version contains in-frame clones alone and is incomplete. V and J calls and clone size are those listed in that table; D and trimming were worked out from the DNA. Here the sample spans about 69,000 clones, 79% being singletons. CDR1 SGHKS and CDR2 YYEKEE come from the germline V gene (reference sequence). The CDR3 spans 16 residues. V lost 2 bases and J lost 0, with 11 bases in between. The source material was peripheral blood. This receptor was identified in a man aged 55 to 69 with acute or convalescent COVID-19. The chain couples TRBV5-5 to TRBJ2-2; D might be TRBD1 (6 bases). The DNA for the CDR3 is TGTGCCAGCAGCTTCCGTCGGACAGCGAACACCGGGGAGCTGTTTTTT. Translated, it gives CASSFRRTANTGELFF.